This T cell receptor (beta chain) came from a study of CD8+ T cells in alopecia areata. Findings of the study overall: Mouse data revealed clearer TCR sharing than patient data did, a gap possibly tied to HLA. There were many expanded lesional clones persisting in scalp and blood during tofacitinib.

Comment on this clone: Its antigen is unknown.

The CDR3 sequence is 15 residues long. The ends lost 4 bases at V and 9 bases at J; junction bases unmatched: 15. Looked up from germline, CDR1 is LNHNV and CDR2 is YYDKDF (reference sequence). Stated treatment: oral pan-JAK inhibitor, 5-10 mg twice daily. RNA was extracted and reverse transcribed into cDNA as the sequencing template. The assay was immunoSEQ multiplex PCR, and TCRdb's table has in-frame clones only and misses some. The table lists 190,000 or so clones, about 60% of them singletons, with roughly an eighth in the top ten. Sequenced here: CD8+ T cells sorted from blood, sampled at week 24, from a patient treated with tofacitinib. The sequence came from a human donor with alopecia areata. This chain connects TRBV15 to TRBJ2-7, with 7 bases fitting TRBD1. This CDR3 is CATSTGQEAQGRQYF. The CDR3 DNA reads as TGTGCCACCAGCACTGGACAGGAGGCCCAGGGTCGGCAGTACTTC.